This TCR beta chain comes out of a study of blood T cell repertoires in COVID-19. Background on the study: Specimens from acute and convalescent COVID-19 originated in the United States, Italy and Spain. T cells, B-cell-depleted T cells, or PBMCs supplied cDNA or gDNA.

Authors' analysis steps: Researchers report that nucleated cell counts were estimated from reference gene primer amplification. Generated by immunoSEQ multiplex PCR, the TCRdb table keeps only in-frame clones and is missing some. The DNA gave D and trimming, while V, J and clone size come from that table. Of roughly 80,000 clones listed, about 91% are singletons. CDR3 length: 14 amino acids. Germline assignment: CDR1 SGHTA and CDR2 FQGNSA. V lost 5 bases and J lost 10; bases outside the gene matches: 9. The chain combines TRBV7-2 with TRBJ2-2; the match to TRBD1 covers 8 bases. This TCR came from a woman aged 80 or over with acute or convalescent COVID-19. The sample taken for sequencing was peripheral blood. In DNA form, the CDR3 reads TGTGCCAGCAGCCGGACAGGGATTTTTGCGGAGCTGTTTTTT. Protein sequence: CASSRTGIFAELFF. The whole variable domain, remainder taken from reference TRBV7-2 and TRBJ2-2, is GAGVSQSPSNKVTEKGKDVELRCDPISGHTALYWYRQSLGQGLEFLIYFQGNSAPDKSGLPSDRFSAERTGGSVSTLTIQRTQQEDSAVYLCASSRTGIFAELFFGEGSRLTVL.